One sample yielded the 2 T cell receptor beta chains listed below, sequenced in a study of long-term antiretroviral therapy in people with HIV. Survey-level immunoSEQ v3.0 assays were run. Measured with immunoSEQ multiplex PCR; TCRdb has only the in-frame clones, and not every one. The table includes 20,000 to 25,000 clones, about nine tenths detected once. The sample in question was unsorted PBMCs, obtained 0.2 years before starting antiretroviral therapy. The receptors come from a man aged 18 to 29 with HIV.

This clone showed up just once. The chain is built from TRBV7-2 and TRBJ1-2; D is unclear. V gave up 5 bases and J gave up 3 bases, with 13 bases separating them. Germline assignment: CDR1 SGHTA and CDR2 FQGNSA. This CDR3 region has 14 residues. DNA for the CDR3: TGTGCCAGCAGCCCAACGTCCGGGGACTATGGCTACACCTTC. This codes for CASSPTSGDYGYTF.

V usage is TRBV13 and J usage is TRBJ1-6; no clear D gene. The CDR3 covers 17 residues. Trimming pared 5 bases from V and 0 bases from J, leaving 14 bases between. Germline CDR1 and CDR2: PRHDT and FYEKMQ (reference sequence). CDR3 DNA sequence: TGTGCCAGCAGCGCGACCCTAGAGAGCTCCTATAATTCACCCCTCCACTTT. Its translation is CASSATLESSYNSPLHF. The full variable domain, its missing parts supplied by reference TRBV13 and TRBJ1-6, is AAGVIQSPRHLIKEKRETATLKCYPIPRHDTVYWYQQGPGQDPQFLISFYEKMQSDKGSIPDRFSAQQFSDYHSELNMSSLELGDSALYFCASSATLESSYNSPLHFGNGTRLTVT.